Listed here are 19 T cell receptor beta chains from one sample, sequenced in a study of blood T cell repertoires in COVID-19 (dated by TCRdb to the early 2020s). Library preparation employed the immunoSEQ multiplex PCR assay. The source is immuneACCESS, and TCRdb retained only in-frame sequences with V and J called. Part of the clones is not carried over; for the studies checked, unresolved V genes explain less than half of this, and the remainder is unexplained. For this sample there are about 27,000 clones; 91% appear just once. The biggest ten clones account for about 17% of the sample. Sequencing was done on a sample of peripheral blood. The source of these receptors is a human donor with active COVID-19. The donor label of this sample is uncertain.

The V call is TRBV3-1 (or the pseudogene TRBV3-2), the J call TRBJ2-3; D is possibly TRBD2 (7 bases). Germline CDR1 is LGHDT and CDR2 is YNNKEL (reference sequence). The CDR3 extends over 15 amino acids. Trimming removed 1 base at V and 2 bases at J, with 10 bases between. The CDR3 bases are TGTGCCAGCAGCCAAGCGGGGGGCCCCACAGATACGCAGTATTTT. Protein: CASSQAGGPTDTQYF.

V and J are TRBV5-4 and TRBJ2-7; TRBD2 might be the D (5 bases). This CDR3 has 14 residues. CDR1 is SGHNT and CDR2 is YYREEE in the germline V gene (reference sequence). Trimming took off 4 bases at V and 3 bases at J, with 14 bases between the two ends. The CDR3 DNA reads as TGTGCCAGCAGCATGGCCCGGGGAAACTACGAGCAGTACTTC. Translated, it gives CASSMARGNYEQYF.

The chain uses TRBV30 and TRBJ2-4; 7 bases map to TRBD1. The CDR3 has 13 residues. Germline V gene lookup returns CDR1 GTSNPN and CDR2 SVGIG (reference sequence). Losses at the gene ends were 8 bases for V and 0 bases for J; bases not matched to a gene: 4. In DNA, the CDR3 is TGTGCCCTCGACAGGGAAGCCAAAAACATTCAGTACTTC. Translated, it gives CALDREAKNIQYF.

The chain uses TRBV27 and TRBJ2-3, with 7 bases that match TRBD2. The CDR3 runs 16 residues. CDR1 MNHEY and CDR2 SMNVEV come from the germline V gene (reference sequence). With 5 bases clipped from V and 3 bases from J, the junction kept 11 bases outside the gene matches. The CDR3 spells CASSPQTSRGTDTQYF. As DNA, the CDR3 is TGTGCCAGCAGTCCCCAGACTAGCCGGGGGACAGATACGCAGTATTTT.

The V call is TRBV7-2, the J call TRBJ2-2; D is unclear. V shed 2 bases and J shed 5 bases, with 15 bases lying between them. CDR1 is SGHTA and CDR2 is FQGNSA in the germline V gene. This CDR3 spans 16 amino acids. This CDR3 reads CASSLTSSPGTGELFF. The CDR3, as DNA: TGTGCCAGCAGCTTAACCAGCTCGCCCGGGACCGGGGAGCTGTTTTTT.

Here the CDR3 DNA reads TGTGCCAGCAGTCGCGGAGGGCAGACTGGAAACACCATATATTTT. Translating it yields CASSRGGQTGNTIYF. The chain joins TRBV6-5 to TRBJ1-3; no firm D call. The germline CDR1 and CDR2 sequences are MNHEY and SVGAGI. Trimming took 5 bases from V and 2 from J, leaving 13 bases between them. This CDR3 comprises 15 residues.

V is TRBV6-1 and J is TRBJ1-6; possible D gene TRBD1, 5 bases. V was clipped by 3 bases and J by 0 bases, with 12 bases between them. CDR1 MNHNS and CDR2 SASEGT come from the germline V gene. This CDR3 contains 17 residues. The CDR3 nucleotides are TGTGCCAGCAGTGAGGTCGGGGGGAGCTCCTATAATTCACCCCTCCACTTT. Encoded protein: CASSEVGGSSYNSPLHF.

The genes are TRBV9 and TRBJ2-2, with D possibly being TRBD2 (6 bases). V lost 0 bases and J lost 4, with 13 bases in between. Germline V gene sequence: CDR1 SGDLS, CDR2 YYNGEE. The CDR3 spans 16 residues. CDR3 region: CASSVGVGRGTGELFF. The CDR3 DNA follows: TGTGCCAGCAGCGTAGGGGTCGGGAGAGGCACCGGGGAGCTGTTTTTT.

The chain is built from TRBV6-5 and TRBJ1-1; 11 bases agree with TRBD1. CDR1 MNHEY and CDR2 SVGAGI come from the germline V gene. V was clipped by 6 bases and J by 7 bases; unmatched bases: 7. This CDR3 region has 14 residues. The CDR3 here is CASRDRTGGNEAFF. CDR3 sequence (DNA): TGTGCCAGCAGAGATAGGACAGGGGGCAATGAAGCTTTCTTT.

The CDR3 sequence is CATITQGGYTF. The CDR3 region has the DNA TGTGCCACCATTACCCAGGGAGGCTACACCTTC. The chain combines TRBV6-5 with TRBJ1-2; TRBD1 is a possible D gene (5 bases). V dropped 10 bases and J dropped 8 bases, with 14 bases sitting between them. Per germline, CDR1 MNHEY and CDR2 SVGAGI. CDR3 length: 11 amino acids.

V is TRBV7-3 and J is TRBJ2-3, with D possibly matching TRBD1 (6 bases). The V end lost 4 bases, the J end lost 1 base, and 9 bases lay between the germline ends. Germline V gene sequence: CDR1 SGHTA, CDR2 FQGTGA. CDR3 length: 14 amino acids. CDR3 nucleotide sequence: TGTGCCAGCAGCTCCTCAGGGGGCACAGATACGCAGTATTTT. Translated: CASSSSGGTDTQYF.

The DNA of the CDR3 is TGTGCCAGCAGCCAAGGAGGCTACGAGCAGTACTTC. Its translation: CASSQGGYEQYF. V gene TRBV3-1 (or the pseudogene TRBV3-2) combines with J gene TRBJ2-7, with D hard to call. The CDR3 contains 12 residues. V lost 1 base, J lost 3 bases, and 4 bases lay in between. Germline assignment: CDR1 LGHDT and CDR2 YNNKEL (reference sequence).

V gene TRBV28 combines with J gene TRBJ1-2; possibly TRBD1 for D (5 bases). This CDR3 has 13 residues. V lost 5 bases to trimming and J lost 4 bases, with 11 bases between them. Germline-derived CDR1 and CDR2 are MDHEN and SYDVKM. CDR3 sequence (DNA): TGTGCCAGCAGTGCTGGGGGGGGCTATGGCTACACCTTC. Its protein product is CASSAGGGYGYTF.

This chain connects TRBV18 to TRBJ2-7, with a weak D call TRBD2 (5 bases). Germline lookup yields CDR1 KGHSH and CDR2 LQKENI. This CDR3 spans 12 amino acids. V was clipped by 6 bases and J by 3 bases, with 9 bases between them. CDR3 nucleotide sequence: TGTGCCAGCTCTCCGGGAAGCTACGAGCAGTACTTC. This codes for CASSPGSYEQYF.

V is TRBV18 and J is TRBJ2-7; no firm D call. The CDR3 spans 13 residues. CDR1 is KGHSH and CDR2 is LQKENI in the germline V gene. Trimming stripped 2 bases from V and 2 bases from J, with 7 bases between. The CDR3: CASSPAGAYEQYF. CDR3 sequence (DNA): TGTGCCAGCTCACCAGCCGGTGCCTACGAGCAGTACTTC.

The chain is built from TRBV6-5 and TRBJ2-7, with D possibly being TRBD1 (6 bases). Deletions cut 5 bases from V and 4 bases from J, with 12 bases between. Germline V CDR1 and CDR2: MNHEY, SVGAGI. This CDR3 contains 13 residues. Here the CDR3 DNA reads TGTGCCAGCAGTACAGGGTTAGAATACGAGCAGTACTTC. Its protein product is CASSTGLEYEQYF.

The CDR3 region is CASSSSQYQETQYF. The CDR3 nucleotides are TGTGCCAGCAGCTCTTCACAGTACCAAGAGACCCAGTACTTC. The chain is built from TRBV7-9 and TRBJ2-5; no firm D call. Germline V gene sequence: CDR1 SEHNR, CDR2 FQNEAQ (reference sequence). This CDR3 contains 14 residues. Trimming pared 4 bases from V and 0 bases from J, leaving 9 bases between. The full variable domain, completed using reference TRBV7-9 and TRBJ2-5, is DTGVSQNPRHKITKRGQNVTFRCDPISEHNRLYWYRQTLGQGPEFLTYFQNEAQLEKSRLLSDRFSAERPKGSFSTLEIQRTEQGDSAMYLCASSSSQYQETQYFGPGTRLLVL.

This clone was seen a handful of times. J is TRBJ2-1 and V is TRBV7-2; weak D call: TRBD2 (5 bases). Deletions cut 5 bases from V and 8 bases from J, with 10 bases between. Per the germline V gene, CDR1 is SGHTA and CDR2 is FQGNSA. The CDR3 contains 12 residues. The chain's CDR3 is CASSLASYEQFF. The CDR3 DNA sequence: TGTGCCAGCAGCCTCGCTAGCTATGAGCAGTTCTTC.

This sequence joins TRBV15 and TRBJ1-6, with D perhaps TRBD1 (6 bases). V was pared by 0 bases and J by 7 bases, with 13 bases between. From germline, CDR1 is LNHNV and CDR2 YYDKDF (reference sequence). CDR3 length: 16 amino acids. CDR3 in DNA: TGTGCCACCAGCAGAGATACAGGGCCCCCGAATTCACCCCTCCACTTT. Its translation is CATSRDTGPPNSPLHF. The entire variable domain, with the rest obtained from reference TRBV15 and TRBJ1-6, is as follows: DAMVIQNPRYQVTQFGKPVTLSCSQTLNHNVMYWYQQKSSQAPKLLFHYYDKDFNNEADTPDNFQSRRPNTSFCFLDIRSPGLGDTAMYLCATSRDTGPPNSPLHFGNGTRLTVT.